This T cell receptor (beta chain) was found in a study of blood T cell repertoires in COVID-19. Original data processing: For nucleated cells, counts were estimated from reference gene primer amplification. Sequenced by immunoSEQ multiplex PCR; TCRdb stores in-frame clones only, minus some. V, J and clone size reflect that table, while D and trimming were determined from the DNA. The table shows around 400,000 clones, with roughly nine tenths occurring only once. This clone was observed a few times. CDR3 length: 14 residues. Germline V gene sequence: CDR1 LGHDT, CDR2 YNNKEL (reference sequence). V was pared by 1 base and J by 9 bases, with 3 bases of the junction left unmatched.

The receptor's source is a man in his forties or fifties with acute or convalescent COVID-19. The rearrangement links TRBV3-1 (or the pseudogene TRBV3-2) to TRBJ1-6; 7 bases align to TRBD1. The sample comprised peripheral blood. CDR3 in amino acids: CASSQAGGGSPLHF. DNA for the CDR3: TGTGCCAGCAGCCAAGCAGGGGGAGGTTCACCCCTCCACTTT.